These T cell receptor beta chains were read from a single sample in a study of T-cell reconstitution after alpha-beta-depleted transplantation in children. TCRdb processed the PCR reads anew with MiXCR; each CDR3 protein has one entry. This sample has about 340,000 distinct CDR3 sequences, with 13% found just once. This specimen was PBMCs, taken from the stem cell graft. Receptors originate from a human donor who donated a stem cell graft to a child with Fanconi anemia. CDR3s include the opening cysteine and the closing phenylalanine or tryptophan. D genes are given only for firm matches. The size of a clone is reported for some rows only, either as once, few or many, or as a class for expanded clones.

D: .; J: TRBJ2-1; V: TRBV5-4; size: few; DNA: TGTGCCAGCAGCTACCCAGGGACGGGGCATGAGCAGTTCTTC; CDR3: CASSYPGTGHEQFF
D: TRBD1; J: TRBJ2-7; V: TRBV7-9; size: .; DNA: TGTGCCAGCAGCAACCGGGACAGGGTCTCCTACGAGCAGTACTTC; CDR3: CASSNRDRVSYEQYF
D: .; J: TRBJ1-1; V: TRBV15; size: .; DNA: TGTGCCACCAGCTGGGGAGACACTGAAGCTTTCTTT; CDR3: CATSWGDTEAFF
D: .; J: TRBJ2-5; V: TRBV20-1; size: .; DNA: TGCAGTGCGTTTCTCGGGACCCAGTACTTC; CDR3: CSAFLGTQYF
D: .; J: TRBJ1-1; V: TRBV7-2; size: .; DNA: TGTGCCAGCAGCTTTACGGACACGAACACTGAAGCTTTCTTT; CDR3: CASSFTDTNTEAFF
D: TRBD2; J: TRBJ2-5; V: TRBV20-1; size: few; DNA: TGCAGTGCTAGAGGACTAGCGGGAGGGGAGACCCAGTACTTC; CDR3: CSARGLAGGETQYF
D: TRBD2; J: TRBJ2-3; V: TRBV28; size: .; DNA: TGTGCCAGTAGTGGCGGGGGGCTCACAGATACGCAGTATTTT; CDR3: CASSGGGLTDTQYF
D: TRBD1; J: TRBJ2-6; V: TRBV4-3; size: .; DNA: TGCGCCAGCAGCCAAGCGGGACAGGGGGAACCCAACGTCCTGACTTTC; CDR3: CASSQAGQGEPNVLTF
D: .; J: TRBJ2-7; V: TRBV2; size: .; DNA: TGTGCCAGCAATCCCATCCAGACTTTCTCCTACGAGCAGTACTTC; CDR3: CASNPIQTFSYEQYF
D: .; J: TRBJ1-5; V: TRBV6-2/TRBV6-3; size: few; DNA: TGTGCCAGCAGCGACCGACAGAACAATCAGCCCCAGCATTTT; CDR3: CASSDRQNNQPQHF
D: .; J: TRBJ2-5; V: TRBV7-2; size: few; DNA: TGTGCCAGCAGCCTCACGCCGGGACTCACCGAGACCCAGTACTTC; CDR3: CASSLTPGLTETQYF
D: TRBD1; J: TRBJ1-1; V: TRBV12-3/TRBV12-4; size: .; DNA: TGTGCCAGCAGTTCAAGGACAGGCGGAACTGAAGCTTTCTTT; CDR3: CASSSRTGGTEAFF
D: .; J: TRBJ2-3; V: TRBV6-1; size: .; DNA: TGTGCCAGCACGCTGACGGATCTCACAGATACGCAGTATTTT; CDR3: CASTLTDLTDTQYF
D: TRBD1; J: TRBJ1-2; V: TRBV20-1; size: .; DNA: TGCAGTGCCCCGGGGGGAGGGGGCGCCGCAAACTATGGCTACACCTTC; CDR3: CSAPGGGGAANYGYTF
D: .; J: TRBJ1-3; V: TRBV20-1; size: many; DNA: TGCAGTGCTAGAAATACTGGTAACACCATATATTTT; CDR3: CSARNTGNTIYF
D: .; J: TRBJ1-2; V: TRBV12-3/TRBV12-4; size: .; DNA: TGTGCCAGCAGACTGACACAGGGCTATGGCTACACCTTC; CDR3: CASRLTQGYGYTF
D: .; J: TRBJ1-3; V: TRBV20-1; size: many; DNA: TGCAGTGCTAATGTGGTAGCGAGCTCTGGAAACACCATATATTTT; CDR3: CSANVVASSGNTIYF
D: .; J: TRBJ1-1; V: TRBV5-1; size: .; DNA: TGCGCCAGCAGCTTGGTCCTGGCGGGGAACACTGAAGCTTTCTTT; CDR3: CASSLVLAGNTEAFF
D: .; J: TRBJ2-1; V: TRBV5-1; size: few; DNA: TGCGCCAGCAATTTGGAGGGTTCCTACAATGAGCAGTTCTTC; CDR3: CASNLEGSYNEQFF
D: .; J: TRBJ1-1; V: TRBV12-5; size: many; DNA: TGTGCTAGTGGTTTTAACCCCATTTCAGCTTTCTTT; CDR3: CASGFNPISAFF
D: TRBD1; J: TRBJ2-3; V: TRBV12-3/TRBV12-4; size: .; DNA: TGTGCCAGCAGTTCCCCGGGACAGCCCACAGATACGCAGTATTTT; CDR3: CASSSPGQPTDTQYF
D: .; J: TRBJ1-1; V: TRBV6-5; size: many; DNA: TGTGCCAGCAGTTACTCGATGGGGGCGCAGGTATTCTTT; CDR3: CASSYSMGAQVFF
D: .; J: TRBJ1-5; V: TRBV29-1; size: few; DNA: TGCAGCGTTGGGGGGGGAAACAATCAGCCCCAGCATTTT; CDR3: CSVGGGNNQPQHF
D: .; J: TRBJ1-3; V: TRBV18; size: many; DNA: TGTGCCAGCTCACCGCGAGGGGGGCCTGGAAACACCATATATTTT; CDR3: CASSPRGGPGNTIYF
D: .; J: TRBJ2-7; V: TRBV20-1; size: .; DNA: TGCAGTGCGAGCCGGGGTATGTCCTACGAGCAGTACTTC; CDR3: CSASRGMSYEQYF
D: .; J: TRBJ2-5; V: TRBV2; size: .; DNA: TGTGCCAGCAACTTAATAGGGGGGGCCTATGAGACCCAGTACTTC; CDR3: CASNLIGGAYETQYF